The 12 T cell receptor beta chains listed next were all sequenced from one sample in a study of T cells in Graves' hyperthyroidism and ophthalmopathy (dated by TCRdb to the late 2010s). The protocol used for the library was multiplex PCR. The reads were generated on an Illumina HiSeq 2000. TCR beta CDR3 regions were amplified from RNA transcripts. A first-round RT-PCR of the TCR CDR3 used the HTBI primer set with the Qiagen OneStep RT-PCR kit. TCRdb cleaned the public reads at Q25 with fastp, built clones with MiXCR and kept in-frame beta chains. Rows with one shared CDR3 protein collapse into an entry with the most common genes and DNA. The sample table holds about 840,000 distinct CDR3 sequences, of which 38% were seen once. The ten largest clones take up approximately 8.7% of the sample. Sequencing was done on a sample of blood. These receptors all come from a man aged 18-30 years with Graves' hyperthyroidism.

This clonotype was counted many times. J is TRBJ1-5 and V is TRBV10-2; unclear D gene. The CDR3 runs to 12 residues. V lost 0 bases, J lost 7 bases, and 4 bases lay in between. CDR1 WSHSY and CDR2 SAAADI come from the germline V gene. The CDR3 DNA reads as TGCGCCAGCAGTGAGTCGGACCAGCCCCAGCATTTT. Translated: CASSESDQPQHF.

The V and J genes are TRBV15 and TRBJ2-6; D remains unclear. Per the germline V gene, CDR1 is LNHNV and CDR2 is YYDKDF (reference sequence). V was trimmed by 0 bases and J by 4 bases, leaving 10 bases between them. The CDR3 has 16 amino acids. CDR3 in amino acids: CATSRDLGSGANVLTF. The CDR3 region has the DNA TGTGCCACCAGCAGAGATCTGGGATCCGGGGCCAACGTCCTGACTTTC.

This rearrangement joins TRBV29-1 to TRBJ2-6; no clear D. Germline loops: CDR1 SQVTM, CDR2 ANQGSEA. Between the trimmed V and J ends, which lost 6 bases and 18 bases, there was a span of 9 bases. CDR3 length: 8 residues. CDR3 region: CSVKVGTF. CDR3 sequence (DNA): TGCAGCGTCAAGGTCGGGACTTTC.

This rearrangement joins TRBV25-1 to TRBJ2-2; 14 nucleotides agree with TRBD2. V lost 4 bases, J lost 8 bases, and 9 bases stayed unmatched. Germline lookup yields CDR1 MGHDK and CDR2 SYGVNS. The CDR3 contains 17 residues. The CDR3 coding sequence is TGTGCCAGCAGTGGCTTTCAGGGACTAGCGGGAGAGGGGGAGCTGTTTTTT. Translation gives CASSGFQGLAGEGELFF. The entire variable domain, with the rest obtained from reference TRBV25-1 and TRBJ2-2, is as follows: EADIYQTPRYLVIGTGKKITLECSQTMGHDKMYWYQQDPGMELHLIHYSYGVNSTEKGDLSSESTVSRIRTEHFPLTLESARPSHTSQYLCASSGFQGLAGEGELFFGEGSRLTVL.

Worth noting for this clonotype: Possible read error: a much larger clone is one base away. The V call is TRBV7-9, the J call TRBJ2-7; D is undetermined. Germline CDR1 reads SEHNR; CDR2 reads FQNEAQ (reference sequence). The V end lost 5 bases, the J end lost 4 bases, and 12 bases lay between the germline ends. This CDR3 has 13 amino acids. CDR3 bases: TGTGCCAGCAGCCCTGACATGGAGTACGAGCAGTACTTC. This encodes CASSPDMEYEQYF.

There are many counts of this clonotype. The chain employs TRBV19 and TRBJ1-1, with a possible D match to TRBD1 (5 bases). Trimming cost V 9 bases and J 4 bases, with 15 bases left between them. Germline assignment: CDR1 LNHDA and CDR2 SQIVND (reference sequence). The CDR3 spans 13 residues. CDR3 loop: CASQPGGGTEAFF. The CDR3 bases are TGTGCCAGCCAACCGGGGGGTGGCACTGAAGCTTTCTTT. The full variable domain, with the rest looked up from reference TRBV19 and TRBJ1-1, is DGGITQSPKYLFRKEGQNVTLSCEQNLNHDAMYWYRQDPGQGLRLIYYSQIVNDFQKGDIAEGYSVSREKKESFPLTVTSAQKNPTAFYLCASQPGGGTEAFFGQGTRLTVV.

A few counts support this clonotype. The rearrangement uses TRBV7-2 and TRBJ1-1, with 10 bases identical to TRBD1. CDR3 length: 16 amino acids. Germline-derived CDR1 and CDR2 are SGHTA and FQGNSA. Unmatched junction bases numbered 14, after V lost 5 bases and J lost 8 bases. CDR3: CASSLIPGQGPEEAFF. CDR3 nucleotide sequence: TGTGCCAGCAGCCTGATACCGGGACAGGGGCCCGAGGAAGCTTTCTTT.

The V gene is TRBV6-6, the J gene TRBJ1-1, with D tentatively TRBD1 (5 bases). The CDR3 consists of 14 residues. Germline V gene sequence: CDR1 MNHNY, CDR2 SVGAGI (reference sequence). With 0 bases removed from V and 6 bases from J, the gap between germline ends came to 11 bases. Here the CDR3 reads CASSYSGHSPEAFF. CDR3 nucleotides: TGTGCCAGCAGTTACTCGGGGCATTCTCCTGAAGCTTTCTTT.

V usage is TRBV12-3 or TRBV12-4 and J usage is TRBJ2-5, with no clear D. The CDR3 runs 13 residues. Trimming shortened V by 5 bases and J by 1 base, and 8 bases separated the two germline ends. The CDR3 coding sequence is TGTGCCAGCAGTGCCCAGCCCCAAGAGACCCAGTACTTC. Translated, it gives CASSAQPQETQYF.

Ten or more counts support this clonotype. The V gene is TRBV19, the J gene TRBJ1-5; D unclear. This CDR3 spans 15 amino acids. V lost 7 bases and J lost 3, with 16 bases in between. Germline-derived CDR1 and CDR2 are LNHDA and SQIVND (reference sequence). CDR3 coding DNA: TGTGCCAGTAAGTTGCCGGGAAGTTTCAATCAGCCCCAGCATTTT. As protein: CASKLPGSFNQPQHF.

There are many counts of this clonotype. The rearrangement joins TRBV19 to TRBJ1-2; D is possibly TRBD1 (6 bases). This CDR3 comprises 11 residues. Trimming stripped 9 bases from V and 2 bases from J, with 7 bases between. Germline CDR1 and CDR2: LNHDA and SQIVND (reference sequence). CDR3 DNA sequence: TGTGCCAGCAGGGGAAACTATGGCTACACCTTC. It yields the protein CASRGNYGYTF.

This chain connects TRBV7-2 to TRBJ2-7; 10 bases align to TRBD1. V shed 3 bases and J 5 bases; nucleotides not matched to a gene: 4. Looked up from germline, CDR1 is SGHTA and CDR2 is FQGNSA. The CDR3 sequence is 14 residues long. The CDR3 DNA reads as TGTGCCAGCAGCTTTGACAGGGGGCGGGACGAGCAGTACTTC. It yields the protein CASSFDRGRDEQYF.